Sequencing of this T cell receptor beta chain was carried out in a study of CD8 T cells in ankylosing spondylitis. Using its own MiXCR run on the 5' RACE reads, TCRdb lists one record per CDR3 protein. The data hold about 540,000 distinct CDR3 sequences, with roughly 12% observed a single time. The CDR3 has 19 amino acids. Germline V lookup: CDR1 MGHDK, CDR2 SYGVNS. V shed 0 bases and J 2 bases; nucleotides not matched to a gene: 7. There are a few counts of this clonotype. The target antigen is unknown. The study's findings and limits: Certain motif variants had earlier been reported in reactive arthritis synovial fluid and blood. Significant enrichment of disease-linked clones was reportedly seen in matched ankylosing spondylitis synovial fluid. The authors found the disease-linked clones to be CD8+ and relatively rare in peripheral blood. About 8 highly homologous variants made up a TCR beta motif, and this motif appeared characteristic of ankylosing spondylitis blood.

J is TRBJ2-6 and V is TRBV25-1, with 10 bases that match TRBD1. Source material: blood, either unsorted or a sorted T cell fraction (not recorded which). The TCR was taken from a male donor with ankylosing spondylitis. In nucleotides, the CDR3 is TGTGCCAGCAGTGAATATACCTGGACAGGGGGGACTGGGGCCAACGTCCTGACTTTC. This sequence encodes CASSEYTWTGGTGANVLTF.